The sequence of this T cell receptor (beta chain) was determined in a study of blood T cell repertoires in COVID-19 (TCRdb year 2020). Context from the whole study: Samples covering the acute and convalescent phases of COVID-19 were provided by collaborators in the United States, Italy and Spain. The material from the prospective study consisted of cDNA or gDNA derived from T cells, B-cell-depleted T cells, or PBMCs. Subjects who had been exposed to COVID-19, were actively infected with it, or had recovered from it provided the deeply sampled blood TCRbeta repertoires that made up the dataset. The repertoires were made available in a free public database intended to serve as a resource for research on the immune response to SARS-CoV-2. The samples were drawn from two sources: the first 160 participants of the ongoing ImmuneRACE study, and 1,200 or so subjects contributed by 6 global collaborators. Nearly every sample came with metadata listing a de-identified subject ID, COVID-19 status, age in years and sex. Where available, HLA class I and class II types were taken from metadata supplied by the sample provider and were not determined by assay-based typing. Broader findings and caveats from the paper: Clinical and demographic metadata were provided uncurated, with the amount varying by source and participant.

Collaborating institutions collected whole blood in K2EDTA tubes following their own protocols. For TCRbeta analysis, collaborators shipped samples as frozen whole blood, isolated PBMCs, or DNA extracted from either of those sample types. The CDR3 has 17 amino acids, counting the end cysteine and phenylalanine. Only the CDR3 DNA stays, 51 bases, in frame from base 1. The germline V and J ends show losses of 4 bases and 5 bases respectively, and no gene match explains 12 bases of the junction. CDR1 SGHRS and CDR2 YFSETQ are derived from the germline V gene. A note on this clone: What this receptor recognizes is not known. Base qualities are not provided; no much larger clone lies one nucleotide away.

TCRbeta CDR3 regions were amplified from genomic DNA by means of the immunoSEQ Assay, a bias-controlled multiplex PCR. The paper's data handling went like this. Nucleated cell counts per sample were estimated from amplification of reference gene primers within the assay. To quantify the absolute abundance of each unique TCRbeta CDR3 rearrangement, sequence reads were collapsed and filtered. For each sample, productive Simpson clonality was calculated by taking the square root of Simpson's diversity index across productive rearrangements. The table was pulled from immuneACCESS by TCRdb, which kept in-frame rearrangements only. Such tables lose some clones; where checked, under half of the loss comes from unresolved V genes, and the rest has no known cause. That table gives V, J and clone size, and the DNA gave D and trimming. The sample data list about 120,000 clones, and over 70% of these were observed just once. The ten largest make up roughly 2% of the sample.

Sequencing input: peripheral blood. The sequence links TRBV5-1 to TRBJ1-1; 12 bases in between match TRBD1. The receptor was isolated from a man in his 70s with acute or convalescent COVID-19. The encoded CDR3 is CASSDDGDRGRWTEAFF. The base sequence is TGCGCCAGCAGCGACGACGGGGACAGGGGGCGTTGGACTGAAGCTTTCTTT.